This T cell receptor beta chain stems from a study of blood T cell repertoires in COVID-19. In the study overall: The United States, Italy and Spain were the sources of the acute and convalescent COVID-19 samples.

V shed 4 bases and J shed 6 bases, with 16 bases lying between them. There are 15 residues in the CDR3. CDR1 MGHRA and CDR2 YSYEKL come from the germline V gene. In the original processing: Counts of nucleated cells, estimated from reference gene primer amplification, were obtained. TCRdb's table, derived via immunoSEQ multiplex PCR, lists solely in-frame clones and lacks some. D and trimming come from the DNA, and the V and J calls and clone size come from that table. The repertoire holds 30,000 to 35,000 clones, with 85% as singletons. This sequence joins TRBV4-1 and TRBJ2-1; possibly TRBD2 for D (7 bases). The TCR originated in a human donor with acute or convalescent COVID-19. The donor label of this sample is uncertain. The sample consisted of peripheral blood. CDR3 in DNA: TGCGCCAGCAGCCTCCCCGGGGGGCTTACCAATGAGCAGTTCTTC. Translated: CASSLPGGLTNEQFF.